Described below is a single T cell receptor beta chain sequence and its context. The clone's antigen remains unknown. Per-base quality was not reported, and no clone a single base away is much larger than it. CDR1 and CDR2, looked up from the germline V gene, are SGHTS and YDEGEE. The CDR3, cysteine through phenylalanine, is 18 amino acids long. The retained sequence is limited to the CDR3, 54 bases, with the frame set at the first base. Trimmed from V: 4 bases; trimmed from J: 5 bases; junction bases lacking a gene match: 12. The cohort consisted of hundreds of healthy bone marrow donors. At the time of sampling, every cohort member was nominally healthy, though immune exposures that went unrecorded were likely present. The donor was CMV seropositive and was included in the group of 250 to 300 seropositive cohort members. A peripheral blood sample was provided by each donor, and peripheral blood mononuclear cells were used for TCR beta sequencing. Genomic DNA extraction from the blood cell samples was performed with the Qiagen DNeasy Blood Extraction Kit.

The sample comes from a study of cytomegalovirus exposure and HLA in healthy donors (dated by TCRdb to about 2017). About the full investigation: An earlier analysis of around 600 of the donors reported approximately 300 Gb of sequence data and 120 million or so unique TCR beta sequences from 190 million or so T cells. Approximately 310 gigabases of sequencing data and approximately 80 million unique TCR sequences were included in an early release covering roughly 600 HLA-typed donors. Of the roughly 410 genotyped donors, roughly 76% were placed in the genetic ancestry cluster associated with self-reported Caucasian donors. The study was designed to test whether signatures of past pathogen exposure could be identified by cataloging public T cell receptors. The T cell repertoires of several hundred subjects were profiled by immunosequencing and related to cytomegalovirus serostatus. In addition to the first cohort of about 650 subjects, a separate validation cohort of some 120 different subjects was used. The study combined high-throughput TCR immunosequencing, statistical association of individual TCRs with disease status, and machine learning to predict cytomegalovirus infection status. A later analysis re-examined previously published TCR beta repertoires from hundreds of donors and added high-resolution HLA genotyping to investigate patterns of TCR occurrence. Rather than using new phenotypic data, the later analysis identified candidate immune exposures from TCR beta sequences and from how often those sequences occurred across donors. In an earlier analysis of several hundred of the donors, high-throughput TCR beta sequencing was used to judge whether each TCR beta V gene segment behaved as functional or pseudogenic. Donor age, sex, ethnicity and CMV serostatus were collected together with the repertoire data. A later genetic analysis used genome-wide SNP genotypes for 398 of the 666 donors, treating that subset as a discovery cohort. Every discovery cohort repertoire had been produced on one sequencing platform. Class I and class II HLA loci were covered by the typing at four-digit resolution. Typing coverage varied by locus: about 620-640 donors for A, B, C, DRB1 and DQB1; 522 for DQA1; over 600 for DPA1; 450 to 480 for DPB1. Four or five DR-DQ haplotypes were handled as single units for association and clustering because linkage in the cohort was strong. Among roughly 400 genotyped donors of the cohort, an average of approximately 200,000 unique TCR beta nucleotide sequences was sequenced per donor, of which about 19% were non-productive. General conclusions and limits of the study: In an earlier analysis of about 600 of the donors, most TCR beta V segments appeared in productive rearrangements about 87% or about 30% of the time, broadly matching IMGT annotations. A cluster of highly shared sequence variants was judged likely to represent a technical artifact of the sequencing pipeline. The classifier was reported to diagnose cytomegalovirus status with high specificity and sensitivity in both the original and validation cohorts. Only TCR beta chains were sequenced in this cohort, and the absence of alpha or paired-chain data limited detectable features. A further reported finding was that TCR beta sequences accurately predicted the HLA-A and HLA-B alleles for most subjects in the first cohort. Most TCR sequences were seen in very few donors, while some public TCRs were found in many individuals. A later analysis found that most CMV-associated TCR beta chains appeared HLA-restricted, with HLA associations seemingly driven largely by CMV exposure. A total of 150 to 200 TCR beta chains were listed by the study as associated with cytomegalovirus. The authors suggested that the approach could potentially be extended to other disease states and immunological phenotypes. A later analysis associated 15,000 to 20,000 TCR beta sequences with specific HLA alleles at a false discovery rate of 0.05. Compared with equally common non-associated chains, HLA-associated TCR beta chains in a later analysis were more clonally expanded and had lower generation probabilities. Correlated functional status among segregating V segments might be attributable to linkage disequilibrium, but an unknown experimental factor could not be ruled out. The presence/absence analyses assumed that sequencing depth was roughly uniform across donors, and that assumption may not be true. HLA typing was unavailable for some donors at each locus, so association tests used only the typed subset. Immune exposure information for the cohort was limited to CMV serostatus. A later analysis found that TCR association rates varied across HLA loci, with DRB1 alleles showing the most associated TCRs and HLA-C alleles the fewest. Several of the top co-occurrence clusters appeared to be linked to parvovirus B19, influenza, CMV and Epstein-Barr virus, according to a later analysis. Some IMGT-functional V segments, including TRBV6-2 and TRBV6-3, could not be distinguished by the 87-base-pair reads and were therefore excluded. According to a later genetic analysis, donors in an Asian-associated ancestry cluster had fewer N-insertions in productive TCRs than the approximately 710-donor mean. The earlier analysis of nearly 600 of the donors excluded approximately 17 rarely observed V segments, including chromosome 9 orphons, because counts were too low. A later genetic analysis associated a missense DCLRE1C variant with V-gene and J-gene trimming of TCR beta chains, and an independent cohort replicated the association. Strong co-occurrence of HLA alleles, especially DR and DQ, made assigning TCR associations to individual alleles difficult. A few of the identified cytomegalovirus-associated TCR beta chains were confirmed in vitro to be specific for cytomegalovirus antigens.

Library preparation was by the immunoSEQ multiplex PCR assay. For the multiplex PCR, a mixture combining 60 forward primers for TCR Vbeta segments and 13 reverse primers for TCR Jbeta segments was used. The CDR3 region of rearranged TCR beta genes was amplified from genomic DNA with a multiplex PCR assay. The amplified TCR beta libraries were sequenced on the Illumina HiSeq System as 87-base-pair reads. The study's processing was this. In a later analysis, about 80 million unique TCR beta chains were counted across the roughly 670 repertoires, and roughly 9.9 million of these chains were shared by at least two donors. Raw reads were error-corrected and collapsed into unique sequences with a nearest-neighbor algorithm that merged closely related sequences to remove PCR and sequencing errors. To assign V, D and J gene segments, CDR3 sequences were aligned to IMGT reference sequences. For a sequence to be retained, at least a six-nucleotide match to both a V gene segment and a J gene segment was required. A rearrangement was called productive if the CDR3 had no stop codons and remained in frame with V and J, and every other rearrangement was called non-productive. CDR3 was defined by IMGT convention, running from the second conserved V-encoded cysteine to the conserved J-encoded phenylalanine. The earlier analysis of more than 450 of the donors excluded sequences that lacked an unambiguous match to a single V gene segment. In an earlier analysis of approximately 590 of the donors, V segments were called functional above 56.7% productive rearrangements and were called segregating when the between-donor standard deviation exceeded 5%. A statistical classification framework was developed to diagnose cytomegalovirus status using the catalog of TCR beta chain sequences. In a later analysis, TCR nucleotide sequences were compared against IMGT/GENE-DB human TR gene sequences so that V and J genes could be assigned. The TCRdist pipeline was used in a later analysis to assign CDR3 sequences and most-parsimonious VDJ recombination scenarios. In a later analysis, every TCR beta chain was defined by the combination of its CDR3 amino acid sequence and its V-gene family, and reads without a unique V-gene family were dropped. A later analysis removed several hundred highly shared, low-generation-probability nucleotide sequences to deal with suspected cross-contamination and a sequencing artifact. A later analysis calculated a clonal expansion index for each public chain from normalized within-repertoire ranks of inferred template counts. Generation probabilities in a later analysis came from a VDJ recombination model fitted to out-of-frame rearrangements, and those results were checked against IGoR. Hypergeometric tests were used in a later analysis to score TCR-TCR, TCR-HLA and TCR-CMV co-occurrence, with a repertoire-size bias correction applied to the TCR pairs. False discovery rates were estimated in a later analysis by permuting HLA or CMV assignments 20 times. In a later analysis, co-occurring TCRs were grouped with DBSCAN, and TCRdist sequence similarity was added when clustering was performed within HLA-allele-positive subsets. For co-occurrence clustering, repertoires with fewer than 30,000 or more than 120,000 public chains were excluded, along with roughly 5 repertoires with anomalous nucleotide sharing. Not all clones reach the TCRdb copy of this immuneACCESS table, which keeps in-frame sequences only. Checked studies attribute under half of the gap to unresolved V genes and leave the rest unexplained. V and J calls and clone size follow that table, whereas D and trimming were derived from the DNA. This sample comprises 35,000 to 45,000 clones, less than 85% of them detected only once. In total, the top ten clones hold 8.4% of the sample.

The chain was built from TRBV5-8 and TRBJ2-5; the junction holds 15 bases that match TRBD2. This clonotype was obtained from a woman aged 30 to 39 in good health and CMV-seropositive. The specimen sequenced was PBMCs. This receptor has the CDR3 CASSNKGLAGGVWETQYF. The sequence in DNA is TGTGCCAGCAGCAACAAAGGACTAGCGGGAGGGGTTTGGGAGACCCAGTACTTC.